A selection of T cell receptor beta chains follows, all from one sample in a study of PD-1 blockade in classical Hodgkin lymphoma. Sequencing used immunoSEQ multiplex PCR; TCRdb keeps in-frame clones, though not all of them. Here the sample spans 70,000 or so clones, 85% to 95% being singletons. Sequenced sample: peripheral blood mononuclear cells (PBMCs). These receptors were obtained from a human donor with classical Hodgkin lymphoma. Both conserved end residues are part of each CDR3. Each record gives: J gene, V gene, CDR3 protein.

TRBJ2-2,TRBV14,CASSQDIGAGELFF
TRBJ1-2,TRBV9,CASSTRRDSTTNGYTF
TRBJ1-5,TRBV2,CASSDRDSNQPQHF
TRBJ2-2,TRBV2,CASSDTLNTGELFF
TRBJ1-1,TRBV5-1,CASSNQGAMNTEAFF
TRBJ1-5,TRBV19,CASSGTGALNQPQHF
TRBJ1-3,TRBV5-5,CASSRPWTGVNPSNGNTIYF
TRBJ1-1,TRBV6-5,CASSITQNTEAFF
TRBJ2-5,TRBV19,CASSPLFHSGETQYF
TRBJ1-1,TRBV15,CATSRDSGIEAFF
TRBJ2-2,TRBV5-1,CASKGGGLTGELFF